The clone carrying this TCR beta chain was counted a single time. Antigen specificity is unknown. Reverse transcription of about 0.45 to 1 ug RNA was performed with random hexamers. An immunoSEQ multiplex PCR generated amplified TCR beta CDR3 products spanning 54 Vbeta and 13 Jbeta. Each CDR3 protein gets one entry after TCRdb re-called the immunoSEQ multiplex PCR reads with MiXCR. The table lists approximately 280,000 distinct CDR3 sequences, roughly 85% of them singletons. The data stem from a study of CD8 T cells in Susac syndrome. Study-wide results and limits: The study's TCR sequencing and HLA analysis drew on a certain number of individuals. That number was acknowledged as relatively small.

The V gene's germline CDR1 is MNHEY and CDR2 SMNVEV (reference sequence). V was pared by 6 bases and J by 8 bases, with 16 bases between. This CDR3 is built from 14 residues. CD8+ and CD4+ T cells from blood underwent TCR beta sequencing. Relapsing-remitting disease, either stable or active, was present in the treatment-naive patients who were the multiple sclerosis controls. The chain links TRBV27 to TRBJ1-4, with D possibly matching TRBD1 (5 bases). Input material: CD8+ T cells from PBMCs. The origin of this receptor is a human donor with multiple sclerosis. The chain's CDR3 is CASRRGPEREKLFF. The CDR3 coding sequence is TGTGCCAGCAGAAGGGGCCCAGAAAGGGAAAAACTGTTTTTT.